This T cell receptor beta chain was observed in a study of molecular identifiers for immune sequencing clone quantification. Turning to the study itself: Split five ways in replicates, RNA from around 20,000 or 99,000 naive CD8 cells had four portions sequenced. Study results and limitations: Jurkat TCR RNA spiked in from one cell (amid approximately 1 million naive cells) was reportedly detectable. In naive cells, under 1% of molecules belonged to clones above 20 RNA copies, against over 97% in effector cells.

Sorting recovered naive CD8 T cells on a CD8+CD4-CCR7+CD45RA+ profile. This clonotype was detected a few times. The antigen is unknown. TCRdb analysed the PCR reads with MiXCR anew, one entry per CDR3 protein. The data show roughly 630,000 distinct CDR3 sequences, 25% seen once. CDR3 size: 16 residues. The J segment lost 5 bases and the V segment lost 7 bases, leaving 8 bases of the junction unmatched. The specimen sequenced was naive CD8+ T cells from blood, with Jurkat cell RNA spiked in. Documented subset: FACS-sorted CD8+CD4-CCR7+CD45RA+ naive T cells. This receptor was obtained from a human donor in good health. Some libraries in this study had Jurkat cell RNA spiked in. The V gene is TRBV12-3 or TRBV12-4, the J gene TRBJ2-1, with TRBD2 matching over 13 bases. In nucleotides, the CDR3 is TGTGCCAGCACCCCGAAGGGACTAGCGGGGAACAATGAGCAGTTCTTC. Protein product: CASTPKGLAGNNEQFF.